The T cell receptor (beta chain) under discussion was sequenced for a study of T cells in localized non-small cell lung cancer. There are a few counts of this clone. The antigen is unknown. This table comes from immunoSEQ multiplex PCR, and its TCRdb copy is limited to in-frame clones, with some not included. The profile shows roughly 39,000 clones, more than 75% of them singletons. Study results and limitations: Adjacent uninvolved lung tissue had the highest T cell clonality, exceeding tumor. Among blood samples, higher T cell density accompanied longer overall survival. The tumor had only one region sequenced, so heterogeneity remains possible. Out of the top 100 tumor clones, a median roughly 58 were seen in adjacent lung.

The source of this sequence is a man aged 18 to 50 with stage I lung adenocarcinoma. The sequencing here drew on peripheral blood, taken before any cancer treatment.

Here the CDR3 DNA reads TGTGCCAGCAGCTTAACGACCTATAATTCACCCCTCCACTTT. Its protein is CASSLTTYNSPLHF. The V and J genes are TRBV5-6 and TRBJ1-6; D not certain. V lost 2 bases and J 2 bases, leaving 5 bases between the germline ends. There are 14 residues in the CDR3. Per the germline V gene, CDR1 is SGHDT and CDR2 is YYEEEE.